This TCR beta chain was recovered during a study of OX40 agonist ivuxolimab in advanced cancers. Looking at the study overall: Patients were infused with ivuxolimab every 2 weeks at 0.01 to 10 mg/kg. It was permissible to have had prior anti-PD-1, anti-PD-L1 or anti-CTLA-4 therapy, and approximately 38% had some.

Between the trimmed V and J ends, which lost 1 base and 2 bases, there was a span of 9 bases. This CDR3 is 14 amino acids long. The V gene's germline CDR1 is MNHNY and CDR2 SVGAGI (reference sequence). The protocol was immunoSEQ multiplex PCR, while the TCRdb copy is restricted to in-frame clones and leaves out a portion. This sample has 28,000 or so clones; almost 85% occur once, and the top ten carry around a fifth. Points on this clone: What it binds is unknown.

Whole-study findings and limits: In general, CD8+ T cells held more expanded clones than CD4+ did, on average. Specificity for antigen went undetermined in the expanded peripheral T cells.

This sequence joins TRBV6-6 and TRBJ2-7, with D tentatively TRBD1 or TRBD2 (5 bases each). The TCR was taken from an adult with an advanced solid tumor such as melanoma, head and neck, liver or kidney cancer. Sequenced here: CD4+ or CD8+ T cells sorted from blood, sampled in a trial of the OX40 agonist ivuxolimab. CDR3 coding DNA: TGTGCCAGCAGTTACTGGGACGAAACCTACGAGCAGTACTTC. This sequence encodes CASSYWDETYEQYF.